This T cell receptor (beta chain) appears in the sequencing data of a study of blood T cell repertoires in COVID-19. Study-wide background: Sample material is recorded as cDNA or gDNA derived from T cells, B-cell-depleted T cells, or PBMCs.

V lost 3 bases and J lost 1; bases outside the gene matches: 11. Looked up from germline, CDR1 is MGHDK and CDR2 is SYGVNS. The CDR3 is 18 amino acids. TCRdb's table, derived via immunoSEQ multiplex PCR, lists solely in-frame clones and lacks some. The table lists around 60,000 clones, roughly 90% of them singletons, with roughly 3.5% in the top ten. The chain employs TRBV25-1 and TRBJ2-1; 8 nucleotides line up with TRBD1. Sample: peripheral blood. This TCR came from a middle-aged man with active COVID-19. The CDR3 region has the DNA TGTGCCAGCAGTGACTCCACCCGACAGGGGAAGTCCTACAATGAGCAGTTCTTC. Amino acids: CASSDSTRQGKSYNEQFF.